The 2 T cell receptor beta chains reported below all come from one sample, sequenced in a study of regulatory T cells in long-lasting Graves disease. The TCR beta library used iRepertoire HTBI primers with Arm-PCR amplification of CDR3. TCRdb reanalysed the multiplex PCR reads using MiXCR and keeps one entry per CDR3 protein. Of 600,000 to 650,000 distinct CDR3 sequences listed, around 15% were seen once; the top ten hold around 19%. Indicated time point: newly diagnosed GD, antithyroid drugs for less than 3 months. Generation of the TCR library employed RNA extracted from PBMCs. This sample also appeared in a second study, on T cells in Graves' hyperthyroidism and ophthalmopathy.

This specimen consisted of peripheral blood mononuclear cells (PBMCs), obtained at new diagnosis, from a patient treated with antithyroid drugs. The receptors were gathered from a woman in her 30s with Graves disease.

This clonotype was seen many times. The V and J genes are TRBV30 and TRBJ1-4, with D tentatively TRBD1 (6 bases). The V end was cut by 1 base, the J end by 7 bases, with 16 bases between. The CDR3 is 15 residues long. Germline loops: CDR1 GTSNPN, CDR2 SVGIG (reference sequence). CDR3 residues: CAWSGGGTLGEKLFF. The CDR3 DNA reads TGTGCCTGGAGTGGAGGGGGGACCTTGGGTGAAAAACTGTTTTTT.

The V and J genes are TRBV29-1 and TRBJ2-3; D is undetermined. Germline CDR1 reads SQVTM; CDR2 reads ANQGSEA. The V end lost 2 bases, the J end lost 0 bases, and 6 bases lay between the germline ends. The CDR3 extends over 13 amino acids. CDR3 coding DNA: TGCAGCGTTGAATATGTTAGCACAGATACGCAGTATTTT. This codes for CSVEYVSTDTQYF.